Listed below are T cell receptor beta chains from one sample, sequenced in a study of blood T cell repertoires in COVID-19. Sequencing used immunoSEQ multiplex PCR; TCRdb keeps in-frame clones, though not all of them. This sample has roughly 270,000 clones, with around 84% found just once. The sequencing sample was made of PBMCs or T cells enriched from blood (not recorded which). All receptors derive from a woman aged 45 to 65 who had recovered from COVID-19. Both conserved end residues are part of each CDR3. A D gene is named only where the DNA matches it firmly. Only part of the rows carry a size: once, few, many, or a class if the clone is expanded.

V gene: TRBV2; J gene: TRBJ2-7; D gene: .; clone size: .; CDR3 protein: CASSLSGPSGEQYF; CDR3 DNA: TGTGCCAGCAGTTTAAGCGGGCCCTCGGGCGAGCAGTACTTC
V gene: TRBV7-9; J gene: TRBJ2-1; D gene: .; clone size: .; CDR3 protein: CASSLVATTYNEQFF; CDR3 DNA: TGTGCCAGCAGCTTAGTAGCGACAACCTACAATGAGCAGTTCTTC
V gene: TRBV19; J gene: TRBJ1-5; D gene: .; clone size: .; CDR3 protein: CASSIRGDQPQHF; CDR3 DNA: TGTGCCAGTAGTATCAGGGGAGACCAGCCCCAGCATTTT
V gene: TRBV19; J gene: TRBJ1-2; D gene: TRBD1; clone size: .; CDR3 protein: CASSPYYTGGDGYTF; CDR3 DNA: TGTGCCAGTAGTCCATACTATACAGGGGGCGACGGCTACACCTTC
V gene: TRBV6-5; J gene: TRBJ1-3; D gene: .; clone size: .; CDR3 protein: CASSPRVGNTIYF; CDR3 DNA: TGTGCCAGCAGCCCGAGAGTTGGAAACACCATATATTTT
V gene: TRBV4-3; J gene: TRBJ1-1; D gene: TRBD1; clone size: .; CDR3 protein: CASSQGQGATEAFF; CDR3 DNA: TGCGCCAGCAGCCAAGGACAGGGGGCCACTGAAGCTTTCTTT
V gene: TRBV9; J gene: TRBJ1-5; D gene: .; clone size: .; CDR3 protein: CASSAGERIQPQHF; CDR3 DNA: TGTGCCAGCAGCGCAGGGGAAAGGATTCAGCCCCAGCATTTT
V gene: TRBV18; J gene: TRBJ1-1; D gene: .; clone size: .; CDR3 protein: CASSPNVGSTEAFF; CDR3 DNA: TGTGCCAGCTCACCGAATGTTGGTAGCACTGAAGCTTTCTTT
V gene: TRBV6-6; J gene: TRBJ1-3; D gene: TRBD1; clone size: .; CDR3 protein: CASSYPRDRRNTIYF; CDR3 DNA: TGTGCCAGCAGTTACCCTAGGGACAGGAGAAACACCATATATTTT
V gene: TRBV7-8; J gene: TRBJ2-7; D gene: TRBD2; clone size: .; CDR3 protein: CASSLSRTSGMYEQYF; CDR3 DNA: TGTGCCAGCAGCTTATCTCGGACTAGCGGGATGTACGAGCAGTACTTC
V gene: TRBV10-3; J gene: TRBJ1-4; D gene: .; clone size: .; CDR3 protein: CAIKGATNEKLFF; CDR3 DNA: TGTGCCATCAAGGGAGCAACTAATGAAAAACTGTTTTTT
V gene: TRBV28; J gene: TRBJ1-2; D gene: .; clone size: once; CDR3 protein: CAGGGGYYGYTF; CDR3 DNA: TGTGCCGGAGGGGGGGGATACTATGGCTACACCTTC
V gene: TRBV9; J gene: TRBJ1-2; D gene: .; clone size: .; CDR3 protein: CASSVGVDYGYTF; CDR3 DNA: TGTGCCAGCAGCGTAGGAGTGGACTATGGCTACACCTTC
V gene: TRBV27; J gene: TRBJ2-1; D gene: .; clone size: .; CDR3 protein: CASTDTGWGNEQFF; CDR3 DNA: TGTGCCAGCACCGACACAGGGTGGGGCAATGAGCAGTTCTTC
V gene: TRBV5-8; J gene: TRBJ1-2; D gene: .; clone size: once; CDR3 protein: CASSRRDGYTF; CDR3 DNA: TGTGCCAGCAGCCGGAGGGATGGCTACACCTTC
V gene: TRBV6-6; J gene: TRBJ1-6; D gene: TRBD1; clone size: .; CDR3 protein: CASSNSTGVSLGSSYNSPLHF; CDR3 DNA: TGTGCCAGCAGCAATTCGACAGGGGTATCATTGGGAAGCTCCTATAATTCACCCCTCCACTTT
V gene: TRBV10-1; J gene: TRBJ2-2; D gene: TRBD1; clone size: .; CDR3 protein: CASSPASGQGNTGELFF; CDR3 DNA: TGCGCCAGCAGTCCGGCCTCGGGACAGGGAAACACCGGGGAGCTGTTTTTT
V gene: TRBV19; J gene: TRBJ2-2; D gene: .; clone size: .; CDR3 protein: CASKGQSTGELFF; CDR3 DNA: TGTGCCAGTAAGGGGCAGAGCACCGGGGAGCTGTTTTTT
V gene: TRBV25-1; J gene: TRBJ1-4; D gene: .; clone size: .; CDR3 protein: CASISDSSREKLFF; CDR3 DNA: TGTGCCAGTATATCGGACTCATCGAGGGAAAAACTGTTTTTT
V gene: TRBV7-9; J gene: TRBJ2-5; D gene: .; clone size: .; CDR3 protein: CASSLEPGTETQYF; CDR3 DNA: TGTGCCAGCAGCTTAGAACCAGGAACGGAGACCCAGTACTTC
V gene: TRBV5-6; J gene: TRBJ2-4; D gene: TRBD1; clone size: .; CDR3 protein: CASSRPGQGAVGYIQYF; CDR3 DNA: TGTGCCAGCAGCCGTCCTGGCCAGGGGGCGGTGGGGTACATTCAGTACTTC
V gene: TRBV13; J gene: TRBJ1-2; D gene: TRBD1; clone size: .; CDR3 protein: CASSLGTGDYGYTF; CDR3 DNA: TGTGCCAGCAGCTTAGGCACAGGGGACTATGGCTACACCTTC
V gene: TRBV29-1; J gene: TRBJ2-3; D gene: TRBD2; clone size: .; CDR3 protein: CSIGERGSTDTQYF; CDR3 DNA: TGCAGCATCGGGGAGCGGGGGAGCACAGATACGCAGTATTTT
V gene: TRBV5-1; J gene: TRBJ1-4; D gene: TRBD1; clone size: .; CDR3 protein: CASSPGTGQHLGKLFF; CDR3 DNA: TGCGCCAGCAGCCCCGGGACAGGCCAACACTTGGGAAAACTGTTTTTT
V gene: TRBV12-3/TRBV12-4; J gene: TRBJ1-2; D gene: .; clone size: .; CDR3 protein: CASSDRWGEGYTF; CDR3 DNA: TGTGCCAGCAGCGATAGATGGGGGGAAGGCTACACCTTC
V gene: TRBV10-3; J gene: TRBJ2-1; D gene: TRBD2; clone size: .; CDR3 protein: CAIKEREGYNEQFF; CDR3 DNA: TGTGCCATCAAGGAGCGGGAGGGGTACAATGAGCAGTTCTTC
V gene: TRBV6-5; J gene: TRBJ1-3; D gene: .; clone size: once; CDR3 protein: CASSYDAGGGNTIYF; CDR3 DNA: TGTGCCAGCAGTTACGATGCGGGGGGAGGAAACACCATATATTTT
V gene: TRBV2; J gene: TRBJ2-3; D gene: TRBD2; clone size: .; CDR3 protein: CASSGTSRTDTQYF; CDR3 DNA: TGTGCCAGCAGCGGGACTAGCCGCACAGATACGCAGTATTTT
V gene: TRBV30; J gene: TRBJ1-2; D gene: .; clone size: .; CDR3 protein: CAWSVRVNGYTF; CDR3 DNA: TGTGCCTGGAGTGTACGGGTAAACGGCTACACCTTC
V gene: TRBV3-1/TRBV3-2; J gene: TRBJ2-5; D gene: .; clone size: .; CDR3 protein: CASSQDPGGQETQYF; CDR3 DNA: TGTGCCAGCAGCCAAGATCCCGGGGGGCAGGAGACCCAGTACTTC
V gene: TRBV6-5; J gene: TRBJ1-1; D gene: TRBD1; clone size: .; CDR3 protein: CASSRYRGNTEAFF; CDR3 DNA: TGTGCCAGCAGTCGTTACAGGGGGAACACTGAAGCTTTCTTT
V gene: TRBV5-5; J gene: TRBJ2-1; D gene: TRBD1; clone size: few; CDR3 protein: CASNPTGFNEQFF; CDR3 DNA: TGTGCCAGCAACCCGACAGGGTTCAATGAGCAGTTCTTC
V gene: TRBV10-3; J gene: TRBJ2-1; D gene: .; clone size: .; CDR3 protein: CAIGGADTYNEQFF; CDR3 DNA: TGTGCCATCGGCGGGGCTGATACCTACAATGAGCAGTTCTTC
V gene: TRBV6-1; J gene: TRBJ1-1; D gene: .; clone size: .; CDR3 protein: CASSEAWSYEGQMNTEAFF; CDR3 DNA: TGTGCCAGCAGTGAAGCGTGGTCATACGAGGGCCAGATGAACACTGAAGCTTTCTTT
V gene: TRBV18; J gene: TRBJ1-5; D gene: .; clone size: .; CDR3 protein: CASSTYTGENQPQHF; CDR3 DNA: TGTGCCAGCTCAACTTATACCGGAGAAAATCAGCCCCAGCATTTT
V gene: TRBV19; J gene: TRBJ1-5; D gene: .; clone size: once; CDR3 protein: CASTRNNQPQHF; CDR3 DNA: TGTGCCAGTACCAGGAACAATCAGCCCCAGCATTTT
V gene: TRBV19; J gene: TRBJ2-4; D gene: .; clone size: .; CDR3 protein: CASSKDSFRNIQYF; CDR3 DNA: TGTGCCAGTAGTAAAGACAGCTTCAGGAACATTCAGTACTTC
V gene: TRBV18; J gene: TRBJ1-1; D gene: TRBD1; clone size: once; CDR3 protein: CASSPETGGLTEAFF; CDR3 DNA: TGTGCCAGCTCACCCGAGACAGGGGGTTTAACTGAAGCTTTCTTT
V gene: TRBV10-3; J gene: TRBJ1-1; D gene: .; clone size: .; CDR3 protein: CAIGRGRDVSEAFF; CDR3 DNA: TGTGCCATCGGAAGGGGCAGGGATGTCTCTGAAGCTTTCTTT
V gene: TRBV7-8; J gene: TRBJ1-2; D gene: TRBD1; clone size: .; CDR3 protein: CASSTQDRGHGYTF; CDR3 DNA: TGTGCCAGCAGCACCCAGGACAGGGGCCATGGCTACACCTTC
V gene: TRBV5-1; J gene: TRBJ2-3; D gene: TRBD2; clone size: .; CDR3 protein: CASSQLTGLPTDTQYF; CDR3 DNA: TGCGCCAGCAGTCAGCTCACGGGACTACCCACAGATACGCAGTATTTT
V gene: TRBV4-1; J gene: TRBJ2-7; D gene: TRBD1; clone size: once; CDR3 protein: CASRQGQGARDEQYF; CDR3 DNA: TGCGCCAGCAGGCAAGGACAGGGGGCGCGGGACGAGCAGTACTTC
V gene: TRBV12-3/TRBV12-4; J gene: TRBJ1-4; D gene: .; clone size: .; CDR3 protein: CASSGGWFQDPFF; CDR3 DNA: TGTGCCAGCAGTGGGGGGTGGTTTCAGGACCCGTTTTTT
V gene: TRBV19; J gene: TRBJ2-3; D gene: .; clone size: .; CDR3 protein: CASSTTGTDTQYF; CDR3 DNA: TGTGCCAGTAGTACCACGGGGACAGATACGCAGTATTTT
V gene: TRBV2; J gene: TRBJ1-2; D gene: .; clone size: few; CDR3 protein: CASSEVRGGRGYTF; CDR3 DNA: TGTGCCAGCAGTGAAGTTCGGGGGGGGCGCGGCTACACCTTC